This TCR beta chain stems from a study of CD8 T cells in ankylosing spondylitis. Study-level points and caveats: Seven or eight highly homologous variants made up a TCR beta motif, and this motif appeared characteristic of ankylosing spondylitis blood. In reactive arthritis synovial fluid and blood, some motif variants had been reported before. CD8+ disease-linked clones were present at relatively low frequencies in blood.

Trimming at V came to 2 bases and at J to 4 bases, leaving 4 bases not matched to a gene. The CDR3 runs 14 residues. This clonotype showed up just a few times. What it binds is unknown. Quantitative barcoded 5'-RACE was used to prepare TCR beta libraries. TCRdb passed the 5' RACE reads through MiXCR, listing each CDR3 protein once. Of roughly 700,000 distinct CDR3 sequences listed, around a fifth are singletons. Specimen: blood, either unsorted or a sorted T cell fraction (not recorded which). The chain links TRBV12-3 or TRBV12-4 to TRBJ2-5; 7 nucleotides agree with TRBD2. This TCR came from a male donor with ankylosing spondylitis. The CDR3 here is CASSLLGGRETQYF. In DNA, the CDR3 is TGTGCCAGCAGTTTATTAGGCGGGAGAGAGACCCAGTACTTC.